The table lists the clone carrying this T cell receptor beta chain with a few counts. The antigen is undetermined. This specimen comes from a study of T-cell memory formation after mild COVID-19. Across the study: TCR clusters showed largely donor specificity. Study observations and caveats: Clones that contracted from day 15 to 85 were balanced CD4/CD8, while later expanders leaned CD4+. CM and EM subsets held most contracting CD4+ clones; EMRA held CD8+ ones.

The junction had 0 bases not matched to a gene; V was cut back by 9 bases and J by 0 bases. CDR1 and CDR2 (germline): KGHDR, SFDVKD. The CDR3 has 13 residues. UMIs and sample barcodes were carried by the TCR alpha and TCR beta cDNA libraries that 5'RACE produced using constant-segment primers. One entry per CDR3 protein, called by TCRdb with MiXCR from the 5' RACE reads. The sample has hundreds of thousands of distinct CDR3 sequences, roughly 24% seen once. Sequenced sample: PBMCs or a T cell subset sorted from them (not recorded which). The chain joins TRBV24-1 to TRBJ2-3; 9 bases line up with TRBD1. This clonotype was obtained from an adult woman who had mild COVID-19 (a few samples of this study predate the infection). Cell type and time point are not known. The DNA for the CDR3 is TGTGCCACCGGGACAGGGAGCACAGATACGCAGTATTTT. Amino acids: CATGTGSTDTQYF.